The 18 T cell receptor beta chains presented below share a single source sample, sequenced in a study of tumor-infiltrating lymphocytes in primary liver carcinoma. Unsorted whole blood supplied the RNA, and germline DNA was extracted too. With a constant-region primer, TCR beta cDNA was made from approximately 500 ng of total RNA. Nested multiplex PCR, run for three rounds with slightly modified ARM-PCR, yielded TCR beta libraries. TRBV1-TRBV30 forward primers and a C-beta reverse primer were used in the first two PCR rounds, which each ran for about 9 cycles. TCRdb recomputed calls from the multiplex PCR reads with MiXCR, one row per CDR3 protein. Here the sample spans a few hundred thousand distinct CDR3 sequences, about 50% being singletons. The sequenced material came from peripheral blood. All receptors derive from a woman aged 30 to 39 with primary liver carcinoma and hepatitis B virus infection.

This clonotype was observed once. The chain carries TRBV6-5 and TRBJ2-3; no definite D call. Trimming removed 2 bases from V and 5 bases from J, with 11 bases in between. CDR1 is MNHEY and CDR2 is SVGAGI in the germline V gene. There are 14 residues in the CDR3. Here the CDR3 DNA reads TGTGCCAGCAGTTACGTCTCGCGCATAGATACGCAGTATTTT. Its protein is CASSYVSRIDTQYF.

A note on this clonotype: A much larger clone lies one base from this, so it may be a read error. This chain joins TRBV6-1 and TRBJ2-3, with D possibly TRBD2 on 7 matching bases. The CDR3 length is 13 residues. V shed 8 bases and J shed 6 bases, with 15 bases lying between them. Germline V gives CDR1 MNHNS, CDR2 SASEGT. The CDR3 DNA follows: TGTGCCAGCTCCCTGGGGGGGGCCGATACGCAGTATTTT. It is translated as CASSLGGADTQYF.

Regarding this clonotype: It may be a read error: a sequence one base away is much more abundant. In DNA form, the CDR3 reads TGCAGCGGCCTTGTCAGCCTAGTCACTGAAGCTTTCTTT. This sequence encodes CSGLVSLVTEAFF. The V call is TRBV29-1, the J call TRBJ1-1; no clear D gene. Trimming took 7 bases from V and 4 from J, leaving 16 bases between them. The CDR3 covers 13 residues. The germline CDR1 and CDR2 sequences are SQVTM and ANQGSEA.

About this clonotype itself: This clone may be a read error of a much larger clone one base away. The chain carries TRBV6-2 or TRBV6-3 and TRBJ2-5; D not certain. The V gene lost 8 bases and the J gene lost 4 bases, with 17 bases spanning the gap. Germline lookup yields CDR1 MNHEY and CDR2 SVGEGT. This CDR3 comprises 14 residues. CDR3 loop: CASGPTVPGETQYF. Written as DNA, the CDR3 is TGTGCCAGCGGTCCGACTGTCCCAGGAGAGACCCAGTACTTC.

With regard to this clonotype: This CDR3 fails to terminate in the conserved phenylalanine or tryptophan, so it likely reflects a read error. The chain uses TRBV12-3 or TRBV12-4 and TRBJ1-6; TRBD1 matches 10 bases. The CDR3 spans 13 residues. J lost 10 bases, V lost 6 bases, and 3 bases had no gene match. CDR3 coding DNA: TGTGCCAGCAGGGGGACAGGGGACTCACCCCTCCACGTT. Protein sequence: CASRGTGDSPLHV.

The CDR3 sequence: CASSFIGQGFGNEQFF. DNA for the CDR3: TGTGCCAGCAGCTTCATCGGACAGGGATTTGGCAATGAGCAGTTCTTC. V and J are TRBV5-6 and TRBJ2-1, with 8 nucleotides matching TRBD1. The CDR3 loop spans 16 amino acids. Germline CDR1 is SGHDT and CDR2 is YYEEEE. Trimming took 2 bases from V and 6 from J; bases not matched to a gene: 10. Looking up the rest from reference TRBV5-6 and TRBJ2-1 gives the full variable domain: DAGVTQSPTHLIKTRGQQVTLRCSPKSGHDTVSWYQQALGQGPQFIFQYYEEEERQRGNFPDRFSGHQFPNYSSELNVNALLLGDSALYLCASSFIGQGFGNEQFFGPGTRLTVL.

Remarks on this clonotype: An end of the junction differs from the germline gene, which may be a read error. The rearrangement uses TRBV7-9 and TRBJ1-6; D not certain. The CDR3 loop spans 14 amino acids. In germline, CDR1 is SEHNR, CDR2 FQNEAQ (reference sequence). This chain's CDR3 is CASSASSYNSPLHF. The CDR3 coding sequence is TGTGCCAGCAGCGCAAGCTCCTATAATTCACCACTCCACTTT.

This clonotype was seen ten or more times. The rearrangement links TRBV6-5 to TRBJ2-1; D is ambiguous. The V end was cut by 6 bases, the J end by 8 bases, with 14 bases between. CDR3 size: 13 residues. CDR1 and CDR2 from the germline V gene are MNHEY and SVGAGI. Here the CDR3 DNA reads TGTGCCAGCAGGGAGTACCCTATGGATGAGCAGTTCTTC. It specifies CASREYPMDEQFF.

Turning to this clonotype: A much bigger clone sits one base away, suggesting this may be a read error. The CDR3 nucleotides are TGTGCCAGCAGTTACTCTTCCGCCACGGGGCCCCAGCATTTT. This encodes CASSYSSATGPQHF. The rearrangement joins TRBV6-2 or TRBV6-3 to TRBJ1-5; D unresolved. V was shortened by 0 bases and J by 9 bases, with 12 bases between the two germline ends. The CDR3 sequence is 14 residues long. CDR1 is MNHEY, CDR2 SVGEGT, per germline.

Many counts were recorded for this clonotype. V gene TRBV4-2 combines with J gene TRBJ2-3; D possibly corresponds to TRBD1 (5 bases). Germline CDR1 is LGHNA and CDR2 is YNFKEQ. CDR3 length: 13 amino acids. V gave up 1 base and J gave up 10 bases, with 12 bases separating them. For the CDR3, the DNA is TGTGCCAGCAGCCAAGGACAGCAACAGTCGCAGTATTTT. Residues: CASSQGQQQSQYF.

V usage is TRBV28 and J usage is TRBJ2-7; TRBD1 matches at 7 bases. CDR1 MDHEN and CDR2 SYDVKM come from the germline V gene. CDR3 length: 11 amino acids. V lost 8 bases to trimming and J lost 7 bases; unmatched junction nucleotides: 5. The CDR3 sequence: CASCPGGEQYF. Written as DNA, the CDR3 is TGTGCCAGCTGCCCAGGGGGAGAGCAGTACTTC.

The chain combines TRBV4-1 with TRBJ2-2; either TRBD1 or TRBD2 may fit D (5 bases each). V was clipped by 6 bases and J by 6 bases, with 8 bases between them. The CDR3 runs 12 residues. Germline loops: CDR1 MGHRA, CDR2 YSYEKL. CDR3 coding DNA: TGCGCCAGCAGGGGACGCGCCGGGGAGCTGTTTTTT. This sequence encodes CASRGRAGELFF.

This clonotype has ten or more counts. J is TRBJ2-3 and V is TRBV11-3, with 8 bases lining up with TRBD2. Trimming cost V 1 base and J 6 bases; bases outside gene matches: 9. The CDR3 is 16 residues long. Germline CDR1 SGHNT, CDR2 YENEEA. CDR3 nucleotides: TGTGCCAGCAGCTTAGTTAGCGGGATTGTTATCGATACGCAGTATTTT. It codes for CASSLVSGIVIDTQYF.

The CDR3 region has the DNA TGTGCCAGCAGATTCCTTGACAGGGGTGGCTACACCTTC. The encoded protein is CASRFLDRGGYTF. The chain employs TRBV12-3 or TRBV12-4 and TRBJ1-2; 8 bases map to TRBD1. The CDR3 has 13 residues. V gave up 6 bases and J gave up 7 bases; unmatched junction bases: 7.

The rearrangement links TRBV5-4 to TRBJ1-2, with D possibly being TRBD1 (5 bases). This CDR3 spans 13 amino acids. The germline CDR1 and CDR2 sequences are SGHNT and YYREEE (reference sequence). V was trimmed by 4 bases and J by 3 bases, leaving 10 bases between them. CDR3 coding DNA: TGTGCCAGCAGCGAGACAGCTGACTATGGCTACACCTTC. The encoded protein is CASSETADYGYTF.

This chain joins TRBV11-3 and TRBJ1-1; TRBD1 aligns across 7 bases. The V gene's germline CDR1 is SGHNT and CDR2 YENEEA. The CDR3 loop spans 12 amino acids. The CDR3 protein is CSTTTGSTEAFF. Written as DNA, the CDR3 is TGTTCCACCACGACAGGGAGCACTGAAGCTTTCTTT.

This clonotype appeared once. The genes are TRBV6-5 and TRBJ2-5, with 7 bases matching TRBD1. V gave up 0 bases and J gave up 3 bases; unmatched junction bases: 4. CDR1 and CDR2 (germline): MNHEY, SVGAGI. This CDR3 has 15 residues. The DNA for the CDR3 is TGTGCCAGCAGTTACTCCGGGACAGAGGAAGAGACCCAGTACTTC. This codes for CASSYSGTEEETQYF.

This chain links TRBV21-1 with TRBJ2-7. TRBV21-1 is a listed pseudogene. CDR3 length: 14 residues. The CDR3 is CASSIGRELYEQYF. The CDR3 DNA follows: TGTGCTAGCAGTATTGGCAGGGAGCTCTACGAGCAATACTTC.